The clone carrying this TCR beta chain was seen only a few times. Recruitment covered under 25 US areas and drew participants whose ages spanned roughly 18 to 90 years. The data are from a study of blood T cell repertoires in COVID-19. Trimming left V 3 bases short and J 8 bases short, with 13 bases between. The CDR3 has 13 amino acids. Germline CDR1 reads MGHDK; CDR2 reads SYGVNS. Only in-frame clones appear in the TCRdb table, and some are missing; sequencing was by immunoSEQ multiplex PCR. The repertoire consists of approximately 150,000 clones, with 84% occurring once and the leading ten covering around 2.4%.

The specimen sequenced was PBMCs or T cells enriched from blood (not recorded which). The chain uses TRBV25-1 and TRBJ1-2; no clear D gene. The sequence came from a man aged 35-49 years with acute COVID-19. The CDR3 reads CASSDMVRGGYTF. The CDR3 nucleotides are TGTGCCAGCAGTGATATGGTACGGGGAGGCTACACCTTC.